The 10 T cell receptor beta chains listed next were all sequenced from one sample in a study of shared clonotypes between healthy human individuals. The assay was immunoSEQ multiplex PCR, and TCRdb's table has in-frame clones only and misses some. Of around 2.1 million clones in the sample, around 93% were seen once. Cells designated naive CD8 were CD45RO-negative and were positively selected for CCR7, with terminally differentiated effector memory CD45RA+ cells excluded. Sequenced material: naive CD8+ T cells from PBMCs. These receptors all come from a man aged 18-30 years in good health. Some clones in this sample may be carry-over from other donors' samples.

The chain is built from TRBV5-4 and TRBJ1-1; D is ambiguous. V lost 4 bases, J lost 0 bases, and 4 bases lay in between. Germline loops: CDR1 SGHNT, CDR2 YYREEE (reference sequence). This CDR3 has 12 residues. This CDR3 reads CASSQMNTEAFF. CDR3 DNA: TGTGCCAGCAGCCAAATGAACACTGAAGCTTTCTTT.

V gene TRBV28 combines with J gene TRBJ1-3; no reliable D call. This CDR3 contains 13 residues. The V end was cut by 3 bases, the J end by 7 bases, with 10 bases between. Per germline, CDR1 MDHEN and CDR2 SYDVKM. CDR3 in amino acids: CASSFIERNTIYF. Here the CDR3 DNA reads TGTGCCAGCAGTTTTATAGAGAGGAACACCATATATTTT.

This clone appeared once. This chain links TRBV27 with TRBJ2-2; D uncertain. The CDR3 sequence is 16 residues long. Germline V lookup: CDR1 MNHEY, CDR2 SMNVEV (reference sequence). Trimming removed 5 bases from V and 0 bases from J, with 13 bases in between. CDR3 protein: CASSPTGTSNTGELFF. The CDR3 nucleotides read TGTGCCAGCAGTCCCACCGGCACCTCGAACACCGGGGAGCTGTTTTTT.

The chain has TRBV2 and TRBJ2-7; 7 bases fit TRBD1. With V trimmed by 3 bases and J by 3 bases, 8 bases remained unmatched. The CDR3 extends over 15 amino acids. Germline CDR1 and CDR2: SNHLY and FYNNEI. The CDR3 sequence is CASSDPTGFRYEQYF. DNA of the CDR3: TGTGCCAGCAGTGACCCGACAGGGTTCCGCTACGAGCAGTACTTC.

This clone was seen a single time. V gene TRBV7-9 combines with J gene TRBJ2-1, with 12 bases identical to TRBD2. CDR1 is SEHNR, CDR2 FQNEAQ, per germline (reference sequence). The length of the CDR3 is 16 residues. Trimming removed 10 bases from V and 8 bases from J; junction bases left unmatched: 15. CDR3 nucleotide sequence: TGTGCCACTCGACTAGCGGGAGTTAAGGGCGCGGATGAGCAGTTCTTC. It encodes CATRLAGVKGADEQFF. Full variable domain (rest looked up from reference TRBV7-9 and TRBJ2-1): DTGVSQNPRHKITKRGQNVTFRCDPISEHNRLYWYRQTLGQGPEFLTYFQNEAQLEKSRLLSDRFSAERPKGSFSTLEIQRTEQGDSAMYLCATRLAGVKGADEQFFGPGTRLTVL.

J is TRBJ2-7 and V is TRBV5-1; the match to TRBD1 covers 10 bases. Germline V gene lookup returns CDR1 SGHRS and CDR2 YFSETQ. V shed 4 bases, J shed 2 bases, and the junction held 12 bases outside the gene matches. The CDR3 covers 17 residues. CDR3 amino acids: CASSEWARDRGPYEQYF. DNA of the CDR3: TGCGCCAGCAGCGAGTGGGCCCGGGACAGGGGCCCCTACGAGCAGTACTTC.

The gene calls are TRBV7-6 and TRBJ2-5; D not resolved. The germline V and J ends were trimmed by 1 base and 4 bases, with 10 bases remaining between them. This CDR3 spans 14 amino acids. Germline V gene lookup returns CDR1 SGHVS and CDR2 FNYEAQ. CDR3 nucleotides: TGTGCCAGCAGCTTAGGGTTGGGGTCAGAGACCCAGTACTTC. Residues: CASSLGLGSETQYF.

The chain employs TRBV11-2 and TRBJ1-4; D not certain. Germline values: CDR1 SGHAT, CDR2 FQNNGV. This CDR3 spans 15 amino acids. Trimming took 4 bases from V and 4 from J, leaving 13 bases between them. CDR3 DNA: TGTGCCAGCAGCTCCGGTGTCAGCCTTAATGAAAAACTGTTTTTT. This codes for CASSSGVSLNEKLFF. The full variable domain, its missing parts supplied by reference TRBV11-2 and TRBJ1-4, is EAGVAQSPRYKIIEKRQSVAFWCNPISGHATLYWYQQILGQGPKLLIQFQNNGVVDDSQLPKDRFSAERLKGVDSTLKIQPAKLEDSAVYLCASSSGVSLNEKLFFGSGTQLSVL.

This clone was found once. The chain recombines TRBV7-9 with TRBJ2-7, with 8 bases matching TRBD1. The CDR3 is 14 residues long. Trimming at V came to 5 bases and at J to 5 bases, leaving 8 bases not matched to a gene. The germline V gene encodes CDR1 SEHNR and CDR2 FQNEAQ (reference sequence). The CDR3 sequence: CASSRYRGKDEQYF. The DNA for the CDR3 is TGTGCCAGCAGCAGATACAGGGGGAAGGACGAGCAGTACTTC.

The chain combines TRBV30 with TRBJ2-7; D gene uncertain. Germline V lookup: CDR1 GTSNPN, CDR2 SVGIG (reference sequence). The CDR3 spans 13 residues. V lost 6 bases and J 1 base, leaving 13 bases between the germline ends. CDR3: CACSGWVSYEQYF. CDR3 DNA sequence: TGTGCCTGTTCGGGTTGGGTTTCCTACGAGCAGTACTTC.